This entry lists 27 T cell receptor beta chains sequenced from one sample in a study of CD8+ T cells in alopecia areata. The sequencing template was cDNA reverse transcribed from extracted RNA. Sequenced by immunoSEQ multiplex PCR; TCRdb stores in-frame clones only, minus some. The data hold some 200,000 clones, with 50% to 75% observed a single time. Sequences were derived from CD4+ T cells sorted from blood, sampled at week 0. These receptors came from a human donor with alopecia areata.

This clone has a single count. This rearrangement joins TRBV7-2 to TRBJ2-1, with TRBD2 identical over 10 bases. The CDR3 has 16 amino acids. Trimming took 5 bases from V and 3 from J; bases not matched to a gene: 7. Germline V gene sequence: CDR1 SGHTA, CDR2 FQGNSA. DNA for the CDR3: TGTGCCAGCAGCCTCGGACTAGCGGTACGCTACAATGAGCAGTTCTTC. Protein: CASSLGLAVRYNEQFF.

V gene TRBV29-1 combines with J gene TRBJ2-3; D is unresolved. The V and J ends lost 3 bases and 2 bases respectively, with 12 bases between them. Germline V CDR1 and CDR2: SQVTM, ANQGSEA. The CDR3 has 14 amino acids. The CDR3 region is CSVDRGPFTDTQYF. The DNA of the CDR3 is TGCAGCGTTGATAGAGGACCTTTCACAGATACGCAGTATTTT.

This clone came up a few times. Written as DNA, the CDR3 is TGTGCCAGCAGTCTGAGCGGGGGGGAAACAGATACGCAGTATTTT. Translated: CASSLSGGETDTQYF. The chain carries TRBV2 and TRBJ2-3, with TRBD2 matching 10 bases. Germline V CDR1 and CDR2: SNHLY, FYNNEI. V lost 5 bases and J lost 3; bases outside the gene matches: 5. This CDR3 has 15 residues.

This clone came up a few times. As DNA, the CDR3 is TGTGCCGTAAGCTCCTACAATGAGCAGTTCTTC. Its translation: CAVSSYNEQFF. The rearrangement links TRBV30 to TRBJ2-1, with D uncertain. CDR3 length equals 11 residues. Trimming removed 8 bases from V and 0 bases from J, with 5 bases in between. Germline CDR1 and CDR2: GTSNPN and SVGIG (reference sequence).

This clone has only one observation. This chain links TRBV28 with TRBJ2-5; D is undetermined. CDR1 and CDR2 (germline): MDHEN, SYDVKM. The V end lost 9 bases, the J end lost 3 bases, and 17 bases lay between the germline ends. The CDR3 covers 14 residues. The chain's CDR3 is CASWWAGRKETQYF. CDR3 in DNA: TGTGCCAGTTGGTGGGCCGGGCGAAAAGAGACCCAGTACTTC.

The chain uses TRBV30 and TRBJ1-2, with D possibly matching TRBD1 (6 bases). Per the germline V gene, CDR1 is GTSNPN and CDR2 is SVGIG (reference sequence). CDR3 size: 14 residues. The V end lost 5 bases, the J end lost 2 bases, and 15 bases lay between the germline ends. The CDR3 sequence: CAWGPRQANYGYTF. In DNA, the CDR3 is TGTGCCTGGGGGCCGAGACAGGCCAACTATGGCTACACCTTC.

CDR3 sequence reads: CASGTQTYEQYF. The CDR3 DNA follows: TGTGCCAGCGGGACACAAACCTACGAGCAGTACTTC. The chain uses TRBV6-1 and TRBJ2-7, with D possibly being TRBD1 (6 bases). The CDR3 extends over 12 amino acids. V lost 8 bases, J lost 2 bases, and 10 bases lay in between. Germline V gene sequence: CDR1 MNHNS, CDR2 SASEGT.

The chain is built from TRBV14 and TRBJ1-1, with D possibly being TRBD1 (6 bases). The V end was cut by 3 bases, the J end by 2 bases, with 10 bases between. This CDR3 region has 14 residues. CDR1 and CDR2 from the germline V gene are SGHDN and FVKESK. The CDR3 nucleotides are TGTGCCAGCAGCCACCGGGGGGCTAACACTGAAGCTTTCTTT. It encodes CASSHRGANTEAFF.

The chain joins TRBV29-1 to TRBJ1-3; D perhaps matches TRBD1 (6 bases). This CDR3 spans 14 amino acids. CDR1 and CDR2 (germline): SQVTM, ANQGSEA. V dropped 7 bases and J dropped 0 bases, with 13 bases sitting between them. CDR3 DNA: TGCAGCGCGGCCCACAGGGACTCTGGAAACACCATATATTTT. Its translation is CSAAHRDSGNTIYF.

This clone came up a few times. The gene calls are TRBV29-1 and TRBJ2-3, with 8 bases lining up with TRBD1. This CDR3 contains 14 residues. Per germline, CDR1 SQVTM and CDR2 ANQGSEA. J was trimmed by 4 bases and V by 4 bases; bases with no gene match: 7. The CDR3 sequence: CSVAQGAGADTQYF. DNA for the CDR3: TGCAGCGTTGCCCAGGGGGCCGGCGCAGATACGCAGTATTTT.

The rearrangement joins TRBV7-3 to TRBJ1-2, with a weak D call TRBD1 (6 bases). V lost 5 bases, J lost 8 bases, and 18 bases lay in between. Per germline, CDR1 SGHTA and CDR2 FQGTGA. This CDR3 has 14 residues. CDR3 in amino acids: CASSPSTGTEGYTF. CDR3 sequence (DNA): TGTGCCAGCAGCCCTTCGACAGGCACGGAGGGCTACACCTTC.

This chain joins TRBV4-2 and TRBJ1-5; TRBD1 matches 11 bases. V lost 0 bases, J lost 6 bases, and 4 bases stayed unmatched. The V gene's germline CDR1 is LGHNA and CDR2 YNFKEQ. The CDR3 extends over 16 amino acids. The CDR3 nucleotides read TGTGCCAGCAGCCAAGATTTGGGGACAGGGGGTCAGCCCCAGCATTTT. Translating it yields CASSQDLGTGGQPQHF.

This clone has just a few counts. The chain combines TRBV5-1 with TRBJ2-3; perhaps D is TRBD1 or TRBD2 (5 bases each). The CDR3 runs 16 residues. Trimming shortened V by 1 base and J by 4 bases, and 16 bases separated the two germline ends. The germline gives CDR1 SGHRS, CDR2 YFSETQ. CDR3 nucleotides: TGCGCCAGCAGCTTGTGGGGGACGGCTTCCCCAGATACGCAGTATTTT. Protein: CASSLWGTASPDTQYF. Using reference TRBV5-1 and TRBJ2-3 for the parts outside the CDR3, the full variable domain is KAGVTQTPRYLIKTRGQQVTLSCSPISGHRSVSWYQQTPGQGLQFLFEYFSETQRNKGNFPGRFSGRQFSNSRSEMNVSTLELGDSALYLCASSLWGTASPDTQYFGPGTRLTVL.

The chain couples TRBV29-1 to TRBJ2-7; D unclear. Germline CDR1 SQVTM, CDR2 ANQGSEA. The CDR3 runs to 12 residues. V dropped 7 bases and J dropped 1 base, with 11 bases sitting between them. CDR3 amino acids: CSALTDSYEQYF. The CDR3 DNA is TGCAGCGCCCTGACGGATTCCTACGAGCAGTACTTC.

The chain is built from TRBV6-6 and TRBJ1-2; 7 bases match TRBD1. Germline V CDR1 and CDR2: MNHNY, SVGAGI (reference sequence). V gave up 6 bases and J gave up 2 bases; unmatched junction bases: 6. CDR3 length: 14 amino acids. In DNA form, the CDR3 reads TGTGCCAGCAGAATCGGGACAGCCAACTATGGCTACACCTTC. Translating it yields CASRIGTANYGYTF.

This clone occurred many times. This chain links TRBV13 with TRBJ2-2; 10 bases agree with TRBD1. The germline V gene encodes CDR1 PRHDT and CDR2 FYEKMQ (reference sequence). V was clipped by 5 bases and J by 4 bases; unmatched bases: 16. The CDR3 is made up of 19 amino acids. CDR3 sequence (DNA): TGTGCCAGCAGCCTCCAGTCCCGGGACAGGGGCGGAATCACCGGGGAGCTGTTTTTT. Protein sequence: CASSLQSRDRGGITGELFF.

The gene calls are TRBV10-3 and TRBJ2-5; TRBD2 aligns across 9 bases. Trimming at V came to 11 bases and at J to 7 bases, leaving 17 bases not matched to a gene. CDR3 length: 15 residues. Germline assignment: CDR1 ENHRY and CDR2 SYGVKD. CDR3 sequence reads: CASSEASGMWGTQYF. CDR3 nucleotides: TGTGCCTCGTCAGAAGCTAGCGGGATGTGGGGGACCCAGTACTTC.

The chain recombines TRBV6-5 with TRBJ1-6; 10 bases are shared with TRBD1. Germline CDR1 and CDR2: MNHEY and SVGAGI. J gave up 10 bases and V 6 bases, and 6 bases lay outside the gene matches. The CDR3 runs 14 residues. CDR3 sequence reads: CASSRDRGGSPLHF. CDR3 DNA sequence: TGTGCCAGCAGCCGGGACAGGGGAGGCTCACCCCTCCACTTT.

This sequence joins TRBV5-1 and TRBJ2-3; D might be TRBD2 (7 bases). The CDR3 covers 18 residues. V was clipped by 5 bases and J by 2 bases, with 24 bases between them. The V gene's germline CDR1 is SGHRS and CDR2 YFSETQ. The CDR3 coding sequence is TGCGCCAGCAGTCTTGGGGTGCGGGGGCCTCCCTCCACAGATACGCAGTATTTT. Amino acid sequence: CASSLGVRGPPSTDTQYF.

CDR3 DNA sequence: TGTGCCAGCAGCTTTAGGGGAGGGGACGGCTACACCTTC. It is translated as CASSFRGGDGYTF. The rearrangement uses TRBV7-9 and TRBJ1-2; D may be TRBD1 (5 bases). The germline gives CDR1 SEHNR, CDR2 FQNEAQ (reference sequence). V lost 3 bases to trimming and J lost 8 bases, with 13 bases between them. The CDR3 covers 13 residues.

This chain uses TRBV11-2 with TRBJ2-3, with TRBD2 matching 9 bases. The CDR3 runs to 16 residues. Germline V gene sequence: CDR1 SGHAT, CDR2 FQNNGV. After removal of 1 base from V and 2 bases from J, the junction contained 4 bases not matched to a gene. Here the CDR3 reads CASSLAAGGTTDTQYF. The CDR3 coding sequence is TGTGCCAGCAGCTTAGCAGCGGGGGGTACCACAGATACGCAGTATTTT.

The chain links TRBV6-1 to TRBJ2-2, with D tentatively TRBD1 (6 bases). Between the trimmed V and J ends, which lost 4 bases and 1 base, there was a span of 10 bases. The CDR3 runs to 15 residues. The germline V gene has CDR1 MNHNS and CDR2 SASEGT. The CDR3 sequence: CASSVGARNTGELFF. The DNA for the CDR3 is TGTGCCAGCAGTGTGGGGGCGCGGAACACCGGGGAGCTGTTTTTT.

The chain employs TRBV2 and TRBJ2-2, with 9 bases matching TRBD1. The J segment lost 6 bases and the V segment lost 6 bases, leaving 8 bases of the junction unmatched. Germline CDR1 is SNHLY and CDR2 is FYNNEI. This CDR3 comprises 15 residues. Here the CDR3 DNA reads TGTGCCAGCAGCTGGACAGGGGCGTTTGCCGGGGAGCTGTTTTTT. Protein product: CASSWTGAFAGELFF.

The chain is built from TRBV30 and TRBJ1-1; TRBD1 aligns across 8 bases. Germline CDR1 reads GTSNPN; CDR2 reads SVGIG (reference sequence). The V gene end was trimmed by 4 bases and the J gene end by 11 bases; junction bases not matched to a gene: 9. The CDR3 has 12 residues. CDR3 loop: CAWTPSGGEAFF. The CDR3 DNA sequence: TGTGCCTGGACTCCCTCAGGGGGCGAGGCTTTCTTT.

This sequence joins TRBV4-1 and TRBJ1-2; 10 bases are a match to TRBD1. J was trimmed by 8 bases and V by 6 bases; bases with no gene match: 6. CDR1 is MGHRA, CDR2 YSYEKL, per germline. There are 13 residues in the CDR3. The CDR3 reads CASSQGTGEGYTF. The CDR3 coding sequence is TGCGCCAGCAGTCAGGGGACAGGGGAAGGCTACACCTTC.

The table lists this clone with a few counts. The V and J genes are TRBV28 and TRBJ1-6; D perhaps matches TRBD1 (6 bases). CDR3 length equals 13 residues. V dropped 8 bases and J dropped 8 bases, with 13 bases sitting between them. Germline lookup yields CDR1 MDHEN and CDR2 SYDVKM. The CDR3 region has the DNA TGTGCCAGCCGGACAGCGATAGATTCACCCCTCCACTTT. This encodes CASRTAIDSPLHF. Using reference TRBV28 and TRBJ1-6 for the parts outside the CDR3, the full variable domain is DVKVTQSSRYLVKRTGEKVFLECVQDMDHENMFWYRQDPGLGLRLIYFSYDVKMKEKGDIPEGYSVSREKKERFSLILESASTNQTSMYLCASRTAIDSPLHFGNGTRLTVT.

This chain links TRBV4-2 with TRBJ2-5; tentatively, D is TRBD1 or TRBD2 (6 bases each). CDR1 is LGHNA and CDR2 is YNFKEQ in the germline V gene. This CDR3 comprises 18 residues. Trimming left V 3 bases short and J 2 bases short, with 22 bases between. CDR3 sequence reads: CASSHAGRGLTPQETQYF. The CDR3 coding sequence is TGTGCCAGCAGCCATGCCGGACGGGGGCTTACCCCACAAGAGACCCAGTACTTC.